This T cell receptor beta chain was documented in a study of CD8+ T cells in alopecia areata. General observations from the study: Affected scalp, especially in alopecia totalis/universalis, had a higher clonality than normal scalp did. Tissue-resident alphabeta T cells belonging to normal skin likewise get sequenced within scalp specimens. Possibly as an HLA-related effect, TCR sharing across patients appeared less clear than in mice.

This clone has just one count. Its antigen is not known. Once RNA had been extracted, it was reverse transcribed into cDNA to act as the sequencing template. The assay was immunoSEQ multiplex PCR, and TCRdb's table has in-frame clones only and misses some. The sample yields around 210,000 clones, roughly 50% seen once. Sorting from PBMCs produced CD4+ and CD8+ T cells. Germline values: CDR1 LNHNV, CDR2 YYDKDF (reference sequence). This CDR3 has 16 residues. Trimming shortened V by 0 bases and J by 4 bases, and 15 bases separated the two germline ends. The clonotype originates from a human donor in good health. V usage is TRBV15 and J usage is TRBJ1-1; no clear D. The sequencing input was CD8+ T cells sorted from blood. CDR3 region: CATSRDRHSRGTEAFF. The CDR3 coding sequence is TGTGCCACCAGCAGAGATCGTCACAGTCGAGGCACTGAAGCTTTCTTT.